The T cell receptor beta chain under discussion was sequenced for a study of T cells in Graves' hyperthyroidism and ophthalmopathy. Overall study context: The blood sample was taken at first diagnosis, before treatment began.

In regard to this clonotype: Its antigen is currently unknown.

Points from the study as a whole: Ophthalmopathy onset followed model prediction by a median about seven months.

Researchers amplified the TCR beta CDR3 regions from RNA transcripts. HTBI primers were employed in a first-round RT-PCR of the TCR CDR3. Each CDR3 protein gets one entry after TCRdb re-called the multiplex PCR reads with MiXCR. Of hundreds of thousands of distinct CDR3 sequences listed, approximately 40% were seen once; the top ten hold around 32%. Aged 18 to 65, the patients had hyperthyroidism that was newly diagnosed and had lasted under 2 months. PBMCs stemmed from approximately 9.1 ml fresh peripheral blood. Sequencing was done on a sample of blood. The sequence was collected from a woman in her 40s with Graves' hyperthyroidism.

CDR3 sequence: CASIQPGQSYGYTF. CDR3 sequence (DNA): TGTGCCAGCATTCAACCGGGACAGAGCTATGGCTACACCTTC. This chain joins TRBV12-3 or TRBV12-4 and TRBJ1-2; the match to TRBD1 covers 7 bases. This CDR3 has 14 amino acids. V was clipped by 7 bases and J by 4 bases; unmatched bases: 9.